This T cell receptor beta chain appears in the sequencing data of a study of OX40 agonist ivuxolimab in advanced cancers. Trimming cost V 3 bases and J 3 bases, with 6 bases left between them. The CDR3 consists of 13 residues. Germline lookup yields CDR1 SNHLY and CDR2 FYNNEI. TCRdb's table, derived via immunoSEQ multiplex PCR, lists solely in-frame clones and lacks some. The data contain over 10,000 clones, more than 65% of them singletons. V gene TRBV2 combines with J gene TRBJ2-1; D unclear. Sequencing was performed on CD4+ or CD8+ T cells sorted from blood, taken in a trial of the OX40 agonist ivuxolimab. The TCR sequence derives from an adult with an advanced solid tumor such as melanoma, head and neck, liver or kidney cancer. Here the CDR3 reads CASSDLGYNEQFF. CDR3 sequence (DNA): TGTGCCAGCAGTGATCTAGGCTACAATGAGCAGTTCTTC.